What follows describes a single TCR beta chain. As yet, its antigen is unknown. This record comes from a study of T cell responses to AZD1222 COVID-19 vaccine. Per germline, CDR1 SGDLS and CDR2 YYNGEE. The CDR3 consists of 19 residues. V trimming: 4 bases; J trimming: 2 bases; junction bases outside the gene matches: 16. Data came from immunoSEQ multiplex PCR; TCRdb stores just in-frame clones and leaves some out. The sample includes 25,000 to 30,000 clones, 93% of them seen just once. General study findings and limits: Repertoire collection took place solely once the T cell response had peaked. The CD4 TCRs associated with vaccination extended across spike and predominated at 160-218 and 743-854. Baseline seropositivity occurred in only 5 or 6 AZD1222 recipients.

This specimen consisted of peripheral blood, obtained on day 0 of AZD1222 vaccination. The J gene is TRBJ2-4, the V gene TRBV9; TRBD1 matches at 9 bases. The source of this sequence is an adult in good health. CDR3 bases: TGTGCCAGCAGCTCTTCACAGGGGGCGGATTTGCTAACCAAAAACATTCAGTACTTC. This sequence encodes CASSSSQGADLLTKNIQYF.